The rows below give T cell receptor beta chains drawn from one sample of a study of cytomegalovirus exposure and HLA in healthy donors. Repertoires were generated with immunoSEQ multiplex PCR, while TCRdb's copy carries only in-frame clones and drops some. The sample records about 200,000 clones, 86% being singletons. Specimen: PBMCs. The receptor set was obtained from a woman aged 25 to 39 in good health and CMV-seronegative. CDR3s include the opening cysteine and the closing phenylalanine or tryptophan. Each record gives: CDR3 protein, CDR3 DNA, clone size, J gene, V gene, D gene. The D gene is left open where the match is weak. Part of the rows lack a size; the others show once, few, many or a class for expanded clones.

CDR3 protein: CASSRDATNEKLFF
CDR3 DNA: TGTGCCAGCAGCCGGGATGCAACTAATGAAAAACTGTTTTTT
clone size: .
J gene: TRBJ1-4
V gene: TRBV5-4
D gene: .

CDR3 protein: CASSIGIRTGRPSSYNEQFF
CDR3 DNA: TGCGCCAGCAGCATCGGAATCCGGACAGGCCGACCTAGCTCCTACAATGAGCAGTTCTTC
clone size: .
J gene: TRBJ2-1
V gene: TRBV5-1
D gene: TRBD1

CDR3 protein: CASKRYFTNTGELFF
CDR3 DNA: TGTGCCAGCAAGAGGTACTTCACGAACACCGGGGAGCTGTTTTTT
clone size: .
J gene: TRBJ2-2
V gene: TRBV6-5
D gene: .

CDR3 protein: CASSYDRYEQYF
CDR3 DNA: TGCGCCAGCAGTTACGACAGATACGAGCAGTACTTC
clone size: .
J gene: TRBJ2-7
V gene: TRBV5-1
D gene: .

CDR3 protein: CASIDRAAGAWDEQFF
CDR3 DNA: TGTGCCAGCATCGACCGGGCAGCGGGAGCTTGGGATGAGCAGTTCTTC
clone size: .
J gene: TRBJ2-1
V gene: TRBV28
D gene: TRBD2

CDR3 protein: CASSFQTSGGAQQYF
CDR3 DNA: TGTGCCAGCAGTTTTCAAACTAGCGGGGGGGCCCAGCAGTACTTC
clone size: few
J gene: TRBJ2-7
V gene: TRBV6-6
D gene: TRBD2

CDR3 protein: CSSSDVDSRGDEQYF
CDR3 DNA: TGTTCCAGCAGCGACGTCGACTCGCGGGGGGACGAGCAGTACTTC
clone size: .
J gene: TRBJ2-7
V gene: TRBV7-9
D gene: TRBD2

CDR3 protein: CAISESALDQPQHF
CDR3 DNA: TGTGCCATCAGTGAGTCGGCACTAGATCAGCCCCAGCATTTT
clone size: .
J gene: TRBJ1-5
V gene: TRBV10-3
D gene: .

CDR3 protein: CASSESPRGGSAYNEQFF
CDR3 DNA: TGCGCCAGCAGTGAGTCCCCCCGTGGGGGGTCGGCCTACAATGAGCAGTTCTTC
clone size: .
J gene: TRBJ2-1
V gene: TRBV10-1
D gene: .

CDR3 protein: CASSFRLAGKQETQYF
CDR3 DNA: TGCGCCAGCAGCTTTAGACTAGCGGGGAAGCAAGAGACCCAGTACTTC
clone size: .
J gene: TRBJ2-5
V gene: TRBV5-1
D gene: TRBD2

CDR3 protein: CASSLENTGQQAFF
CDR3 DNA: TGCGCCAGCAGCTTGGAAAACACGGGACAGCAAGCTTTCTTT
clone size: .
J gene: TRBJ1-1
V gene: TRBV5-1
D gene: TRBD1

CDR3 protein: CASTGDTETTNEKLFF
CDR3 DNA: TGTGCCAGCACCGGGGACACCGAAACAACTAATGAAAAACTGTTTTTT
clone size: once
J gene: TRBJ1-4
V gene: TRBV28
D gene: .

CDR3 protein: CASSSGQVNTEAFF
CDR3 DNA: TGTGCCAGCAGTTCGGGACAGGTAAACACTGAAGCTTTCTTT
clone size: .
J gene: TRBJ1-1
V gene: TRBV27
D gene: TRBD1

CDR3 protein: CASSLGLPTGNGKSYEQYF
CDR3 DNA: TGTGCCAGCAGCTTAGGGCTCCCGACAGGGAACGGGAAATCCTACGAGCAGTACTTC
clone size: once
J gene: TRBJ2-7
V gene: TRBV11-1
D gene: TRBD1

CDR3 protein: CASSSITDTQYF
CDR3 DNA: TGTGCCAGCAGTTCCATCACAGATACGCAGTATTTT
clone size: .
J gene: TRBJ2-3
V gene: TRBV28
D gene: .

CDR3 protein: CASSVEGGATSDTQYF
CDR3 DNA: TGTGCCAGCAGCGTAGAGGGCGGGGCGACCTCAGATACGCAGTATTTT
clone size: .
J gene: TRBJ2-3
V gene: TRBV9
D gene: .

CDR3 protein: CASSPGLATDTQYF
CDR3 DNA: TGCGCCAGCAGTCCGGGACTAGCCACAGATACGCAGTATTTT
clone size: .
J gene: TRBJ2-3
V gene: TRBV5-1
D gene: TRBD2

CDR3 protein: CASRESWDEQYF
CDR3 DNA: TGTGCCAGCAGGGAGAGTTGGGACGAGCAGTACTTC
clone size: .
J gene: TRBJ2-7
V gene: TRBV6-1
D gene: .

CDR3 protein: CASSLAVQVGETQYF
CDR3 DNA: TGCGCCAGCAGCTTGGCCGTACAGGTGGGAGAGACCCAGTACTTC
clone size: few
J gene: TRBJ2-5
V gene: TRBV5-1
D gene: .

CDR3 protein: CASSAQTGQQTDTQYF
CDR3 DNA: TGTGCCAGCAGCGCCCAGACAGGTCAGCAAACAGATACGCAGTATTTT
clone size: once
J gene: TRBJ2-3
V gene: TRBV9
D gene: .

CDR3 protein: CASSPSGADTQYF
CDR3 DNA: TGTGCCAGCTCACCATCGGGGGCAGATACGCAGTATTTT
clone size: .
J gene: TRBJ2-3
V gene: TRBV18
D gene: .

CDR3 protein: CASSPWDRANYGYTF
CDR3 DNA: TGCGCCAGCAGCCCTTGGGACAGGGCTAACTATGGCTACACCTTC
clone size: once
J gene: TRBJ1-2
V gene: TRBV4-1
D gene: TRBD1

CDR3 protein: CASSQRGGLRLFF
CDR3 DNA: TGTGCCAGCAGCCAGAGGGGGGGGCTGAGGCTGTTTTTT
clone size: .
J gene: TRBJ2-2
V gene: TRBV13
D gene: .

CDR3 protein: CASSLGQGHGTQYF
CDR3 DNA: TGTGCCAGCAGTCTGGGTCAGGGTCATGGTACGCAGTATTTT
clone size: once
J gene: TRBJ2-3
V gene: TRBV28
D gene: .

CDR3 protein: CASSPGTSSGNTIYF
CDR3 DNA: TGCGCCAGCAGCCCCGGGACAAGCTCTGGAAACACCATATATTTT
clone size: .
J gene: TRBJ1-3
V gene: TRBV5-1
D gene: .

CDR3 protein: CATSSSTGTGGRGYTF
CDR3 DNA: TGTGCCACCAGCAGTTCCACCGGGACAGGAGGTCGCGGCTACACCTTC
clone size: once
J gene: TRBJ1-2
V gene: TRBV15
D gene: TRBD1

CDR3 protein: CASSLFGQGYGYTF
CDR3 DNA: TGTGCCAGCAGCTTATTCGGACAGGGGTATGGCTACACCTTC
clone size: .
J gene: TRBJ1-2
V gene: TRBV7-9
D gene: TRBD1

CDR3 protein: CASSSMTVIPYEQYF
CDR3 DNA: TGTGCCAGCAGTTCAATGACAGTTATCCCCTACGAGCAGTACTTC
clone size: .
J gene: TRBJ2-7
V gene: TRBV6-1
D gene: .

CDR3 protein: CASSRGGWTDTQYF
CDR3 DNA: TGTGCCAGCAGCCGAGGGGGATGGACAGATACGCAGTATTTT
clone size: .
J gene: TRBJ2-3
V gene: TRBV13
D gene: .

CDR3 protein: CASRRQGKYSPLHF
CDR3 DNA: TGTGCCAGCAGACGACAGGGGAAGTATTCACCCCTCCACTTT
clone size: .
J gene: TRBJ1-6
V gene: TRBV2
D gene: TRBD1

CDR3 protein: CASSLSGLAGRDEQYF
CDR3 DNA: TGTGCCAGCAGTTTATCGGGACTAGCGGGACGCGACGAGCAGTACTTC
clone size: .
J gene: TRBJ2-7
V gene: TRBV27
D gene: TRBD2

CDR3 protein: CASSESTGFRTPLHF
CDR3 DNA: TGTGCCAGCAGTGAATCTACAGGGTTCAGGACACCCCTCCACTTT
clone size: .
J gene: TRBJ1-6
V gene: TRBV25-1
D gene: .

CDR3 protein: CASSPSRQGHSNEKLFF
CDR3 DNA: TGTGCCAGCTCACCATCGAGACAGGGCCACTCTAATGAAAAACTGTTTTTT
clone size: .
J gene: TRBJ1-4
V gene: TRBV18
D gene: TRBD1

CDR3 protein: CASSPDRGDEKLFF
CDR3 DNA: TGTGCCAGCAGTCCGGACAGGGGGGATGAAAAACTGTTTTTT
clone size: once
J gene: TRBJ1-4
V gene: TRBV2
D gene: TRBD1

CDR3 protein: CASSLAYRGQNTEAFF
CDR3 DNA: TGTGCCAGCAGCTTAGCCTACAGGGGGCAGAACACTGAAGCTTTCTTT
clone size: .
J gene: TRBJ1-1
V gene: TRBV7-9
D gene: TRBD1

CDR3 protein: CASSYSRGSGANVLTF
CDR3 DNA: TGTGCCAGCAGTTACTCTCGGGGATCTGGGGCCAACGTCCTGACTTTC
clone size: .
J gene: TRBJ2-6
V gene: TRBV6-6
D gene: .

CDR3 protein: CASSLGGQTYEQYF
CDR3 DNA: TGCGCCAGCAGCTTGGGGGGACAGACCTACGAGCAGTACTTC
clone size: .
J gene: TRBJ2-7
V gene: TRBV5-1
D gene: TRBD1

CDR3 protein: CASSFPKGAGVGNEQFF
CDR3 DNA: TGTGCCAGCAGCTTCCCTAAAGGAGCGGGAGTGGGGAATGAGCAGTTCTTC
clone size: .
J gene: TRBJ2-1
V gene: TRBV11-2
D gene: TRBD2

CDR3 protein: CASSLDPGLSNYGYTF
CDR3 DNA: TGCGCCAGCAGCTTGGATCCGGGATTATCGAACTATGGCTACACCTTC
clone size: .
J gene: TRBJ1-2
V gene: TRBV5-1
D gene: .

CDR3 protein: CASSLTAITYEQYF
CDR3 DNA: TGTGCCAGCAGCTTAACAGCAATCACCTACGAGCAGTACTTC
clone size: .
J gene: TRBJ2-7
V gene: TRBV11-2
D gene: .

CDR3 protein: CASSHTRDSQASGETQYF
CDR3 DNA: TGCGCCAGCAGCCACACCCGTGACAGTCAAGCCTCCGGAGAGACCCAGTACTTC
clone size: once
J gene: TRBJ2-5
V gene: TRBV5-1
D gene: .

CDR3 protein: CASSDRSGGSYEQYF
CDR3 DNA: TGTGCCAGCAGCGATCGTTCGGGGGGTTCCTACGAGCAGTACTTC
clone size: .
J gene: TRBJ2-7
V gene: TRBV5-4
D gene: TRBD2

CDR3 protein: CAIRVLEGTDTQYF
CDR3 DNA: TGTGCCATCCGAGTTCTCGAGGGCACAGATACGCAGTATTTT
clone size: .
J gene: TRBJ2-3
V gene: TRBV10-3
D gene: .

CDR3 protein: CASSSPMDYLDTQYF
CDR3 DNA: TGTGCCAGCAGCTCCCCAATGGACTATTTGGATACGCAGTATTTT
clone size: .
J gene: TRBJ2-3
V gene: TRBV5-6
D gene: .

CDR3 protein: CASSPGGQETQYF
CDR3 DNA: TGTGCCAGCAGCCCCGGCGGGCAAGAGACCCAGTACTTC
clone size: .
J gene: TRBJ2-5
V gene: TRBV7-3
D gene: .